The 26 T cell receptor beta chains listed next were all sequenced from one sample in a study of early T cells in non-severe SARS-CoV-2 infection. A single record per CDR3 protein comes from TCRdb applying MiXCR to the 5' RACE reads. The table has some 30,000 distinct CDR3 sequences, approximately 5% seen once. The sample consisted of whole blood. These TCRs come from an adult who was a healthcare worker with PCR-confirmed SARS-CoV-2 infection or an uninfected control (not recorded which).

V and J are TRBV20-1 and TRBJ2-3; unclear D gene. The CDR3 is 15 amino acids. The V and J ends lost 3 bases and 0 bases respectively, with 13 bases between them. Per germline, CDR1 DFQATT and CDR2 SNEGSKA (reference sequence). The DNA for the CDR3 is TGCAGTGCTAGCACGGCGGCAGTGAGCACAGATACGCAGTATTTT. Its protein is CSASTAAVSTDTQYF.

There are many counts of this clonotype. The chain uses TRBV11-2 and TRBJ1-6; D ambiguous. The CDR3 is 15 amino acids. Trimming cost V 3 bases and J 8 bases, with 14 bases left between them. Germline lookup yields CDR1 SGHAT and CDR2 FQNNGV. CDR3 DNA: TGTGCCAGCAGCTTTGACCCGGATTCCCATTCACCCCTCCACTTT. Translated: CASSFDPDSHSPLHF.

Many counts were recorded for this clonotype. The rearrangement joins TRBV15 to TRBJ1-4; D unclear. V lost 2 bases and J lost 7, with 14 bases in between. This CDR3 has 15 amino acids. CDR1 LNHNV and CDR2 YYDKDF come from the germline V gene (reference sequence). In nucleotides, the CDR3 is TGTGCCACCAGCAGAAGGAGGGAGCGCAGTGAAAAACTGTTTTTT. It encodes CATSRRRERSEKLFF. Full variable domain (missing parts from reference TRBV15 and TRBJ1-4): DAMVIQNPRYQVTQFGKPVTLSCSQTLNHNVMYWYQQKSSQAPKLLFHYYDKDFNNEADTPDNFQSRRPNTSFCFLDIRSPGLGDTAMYLCATSRRRERSEKLFFGSGTQLSVL.

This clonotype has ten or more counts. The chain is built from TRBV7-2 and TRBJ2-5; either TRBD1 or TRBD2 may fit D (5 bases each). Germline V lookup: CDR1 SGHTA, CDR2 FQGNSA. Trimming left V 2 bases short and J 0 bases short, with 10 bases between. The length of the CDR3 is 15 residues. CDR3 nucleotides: TGTGCCAGCAGCTTACATGGGACGGACCAAGAGACCCAGTACTTC. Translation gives CASSLHGTDQETQYF.

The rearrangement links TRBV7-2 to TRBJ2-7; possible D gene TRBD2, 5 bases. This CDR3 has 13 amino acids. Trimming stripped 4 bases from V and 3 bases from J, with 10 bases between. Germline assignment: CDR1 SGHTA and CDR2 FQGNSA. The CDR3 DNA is TGTGCCAGCAGCTCTAGGAGGATCTACGAGCAGTACTTC. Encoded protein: CASSSRRIYEQYF.

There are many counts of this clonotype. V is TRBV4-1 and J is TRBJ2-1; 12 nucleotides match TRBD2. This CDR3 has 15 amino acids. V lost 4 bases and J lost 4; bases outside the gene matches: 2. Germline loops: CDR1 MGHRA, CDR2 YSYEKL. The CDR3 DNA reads TGCGCCAGCAGCCGGCTAGCGGGGGGGTACAATGAGCAGTTCTTC. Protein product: CASSRLAGGYNEQFF.

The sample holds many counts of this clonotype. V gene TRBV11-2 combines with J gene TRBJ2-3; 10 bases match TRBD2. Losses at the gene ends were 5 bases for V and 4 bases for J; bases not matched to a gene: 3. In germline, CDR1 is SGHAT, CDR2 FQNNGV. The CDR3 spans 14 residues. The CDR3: CASSQGLASDTQYF. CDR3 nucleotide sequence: TGTGCCAGCAGCCAGGGACTAGCGTCAGATACGCAGTATTTT. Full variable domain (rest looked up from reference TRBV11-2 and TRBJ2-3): EAGVAQSPRYKIIEKRQSVAFWCNPISGHATLYWYQQILGQGPKLLIQFQNNGVVDDSQLPKDRFSAERLKGVDSTLKIQPAKLEDSAVYLCASSQGLASDTQYFGPGTRLTVL.

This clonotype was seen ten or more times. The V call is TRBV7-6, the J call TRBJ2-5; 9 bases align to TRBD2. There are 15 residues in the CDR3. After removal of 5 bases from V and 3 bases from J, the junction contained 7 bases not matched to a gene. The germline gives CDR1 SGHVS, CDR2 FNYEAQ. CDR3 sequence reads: CASSQPGLAKETQYF. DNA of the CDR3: TGTGCCAGCAGCCAACCGGGACTAGCTAAAGAGACCCAGTACTTC.

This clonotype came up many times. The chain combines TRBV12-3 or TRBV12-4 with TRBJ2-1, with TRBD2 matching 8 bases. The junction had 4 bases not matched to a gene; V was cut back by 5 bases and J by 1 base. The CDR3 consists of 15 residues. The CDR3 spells CASSRSGGSYNEQFF. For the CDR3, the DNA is TGTGCCAGCAGTCGCAGCGGGGGATCCTACAATGAGCAGTTCTTC.

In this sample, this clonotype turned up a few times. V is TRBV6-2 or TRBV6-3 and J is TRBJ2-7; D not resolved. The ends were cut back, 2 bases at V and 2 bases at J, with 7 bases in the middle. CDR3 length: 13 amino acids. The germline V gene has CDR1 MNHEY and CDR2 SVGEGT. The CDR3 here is CASSYREAYEQYF. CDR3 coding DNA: TGTGCCAGCAGTTACAGGGAAGCCTACGAGCAGTACTTC.

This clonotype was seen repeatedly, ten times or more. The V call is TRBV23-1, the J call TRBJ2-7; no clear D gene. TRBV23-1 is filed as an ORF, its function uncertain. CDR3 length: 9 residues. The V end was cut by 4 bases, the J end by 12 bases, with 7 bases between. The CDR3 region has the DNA TGCGCCAGCAGTCTATTTCTGTACTTC. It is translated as CASSLFLYF.

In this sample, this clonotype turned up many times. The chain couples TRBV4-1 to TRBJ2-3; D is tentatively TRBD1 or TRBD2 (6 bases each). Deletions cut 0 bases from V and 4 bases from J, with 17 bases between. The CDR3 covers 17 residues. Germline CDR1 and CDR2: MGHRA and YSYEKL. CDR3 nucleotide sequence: TGCGCCAGCAGCCAAGAGATTGGGGGGCCAAGGGCAGATACGCAGTATTTT. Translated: CASSQEIGGPRADTQYF.

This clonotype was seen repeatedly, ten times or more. The CDR3 is CASSGGRAGGPNTQYF. CDR3 DNA sequence: TGTGCCAGCAGCGGTGGTCGAGCGGGGGGGCCGAATACGCAGTATTTT. The rearrangement joins TRBV7-2 to TRBJ2-3; 10 nucleotides line up with TRBD2. Germline CDR1 reads SGHTA; CDR2 reads FQGNSA. This CDR3 region has 16 residues. Trimming at V came to 5 bases and at J to 7 bases, leaving 12 bases not matched to a gene.

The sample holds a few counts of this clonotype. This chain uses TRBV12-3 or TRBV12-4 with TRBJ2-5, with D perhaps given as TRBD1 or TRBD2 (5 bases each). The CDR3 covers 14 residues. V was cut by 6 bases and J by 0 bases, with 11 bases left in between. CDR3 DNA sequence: TGTGCCAGCAGCCCTAGGGACCACCAAGAGACCCAGTACTTC. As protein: CASSPRDHQETQYF.

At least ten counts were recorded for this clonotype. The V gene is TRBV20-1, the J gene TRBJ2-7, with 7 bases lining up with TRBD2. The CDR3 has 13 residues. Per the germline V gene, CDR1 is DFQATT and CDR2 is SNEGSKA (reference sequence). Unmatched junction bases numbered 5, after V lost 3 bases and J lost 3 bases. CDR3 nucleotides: TGCAGTGCTAGGGGGCTAGCGGACTACGAGCAGTACTTC. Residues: CSARGLADYEQYF.

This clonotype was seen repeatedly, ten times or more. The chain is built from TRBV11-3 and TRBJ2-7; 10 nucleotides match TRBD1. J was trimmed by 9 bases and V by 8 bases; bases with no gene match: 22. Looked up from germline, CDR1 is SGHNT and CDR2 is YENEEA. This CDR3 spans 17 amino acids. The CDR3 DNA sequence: TGTGCCAGCTCATTCAAAACCCCGGGACAGGGGATTCTACGGCAGTACTTC. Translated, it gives CASSFKTPGQGILRQYF.

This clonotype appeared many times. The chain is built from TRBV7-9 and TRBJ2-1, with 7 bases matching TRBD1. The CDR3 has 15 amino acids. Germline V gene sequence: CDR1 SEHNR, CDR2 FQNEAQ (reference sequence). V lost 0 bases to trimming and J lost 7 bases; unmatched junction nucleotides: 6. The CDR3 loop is CASSLAGFRGNEQFF. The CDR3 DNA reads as TGTGCCAGCAGCTTAGCTGGGTTCAGGGGGAATGAGCAGTTCTTC.

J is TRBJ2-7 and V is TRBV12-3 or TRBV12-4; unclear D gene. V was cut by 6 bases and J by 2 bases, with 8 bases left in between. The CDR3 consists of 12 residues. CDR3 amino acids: CASSLYPYEQYF. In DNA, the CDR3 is TGTGCCAGCAGCTTATATCCCTACGAGCAGTACTTC.

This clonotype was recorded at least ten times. The CDR3 reads CAISETASLTPTDTQYF. CDR3 in DNA: TGTGCCATCAGTGAAACGGCCAGTCTGACGCCCACAGATACGCAGTATTTT. The chain joins TRBV10-3 to TRBJ2-3; unclear D gene. The germline V and J ends were trimmed by 3 bases and 2 bases, with 18 bases remaining between them. The CDR3 sequence is 17 residues long. CDR1 is ENHRY and CDR2 is SYGVKD in the germline V gene.

DNA for the CDR3: TGTGCCAGCAGCTTGGTGGGGCACAGGTATTCACCCCTCCACTTT. This sequence encodes CASSLVGHRYSPLHF. This chain joins TRBV5-5 and TRBJ1-6, with D possibly being TRBD1 (5 bases). Trimming cost V 0 bases and J 8 bases, with 12 bases left between them. CDR1 and CDR2 from the germline V gene are SGHKS and YYEKEE (reference sequence). CDR3 length equals 15 residues.

DNA for the CDR3: TGTGCCAGCACCACAGTGAACACTGAAGCTTTCTTT. Translating it yields CASTTVNTEAFF. The chain links TRBV18 to TRBJ1-1; no firm D call. CDR1 is KGHSH, CDR2 LQKENI, per germline. This CDR3 region has 12 residues. V was shortened by 8 bases and J by 0 bases, with 7 bases between the two germline ends. The complete variable domain, with remaining parts taken from reference TRBV18 and TRBJ1-1, reads NAGVMQNPRHLVRRRGQEARLRCSPMKGHSHVYWYRQLPEEGLKFMVYLQKENIIDESGMPKERFSAEFPKEGPSILRIQQVVRGDSAAYFCASTTVNTEAFFGQGTRLTVV.

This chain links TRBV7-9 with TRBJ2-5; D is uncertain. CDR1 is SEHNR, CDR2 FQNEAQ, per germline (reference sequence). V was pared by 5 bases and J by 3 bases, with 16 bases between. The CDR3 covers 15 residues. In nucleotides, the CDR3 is TGTGCCAGCAGCCATGCGGCTCCCTGGGAAGAGACCCAGTACTTC. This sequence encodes CASSHAAPWEETQYF.

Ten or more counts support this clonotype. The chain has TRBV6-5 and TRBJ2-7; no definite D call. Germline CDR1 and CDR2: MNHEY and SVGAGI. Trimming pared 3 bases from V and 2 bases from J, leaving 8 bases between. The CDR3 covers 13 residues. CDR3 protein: CASSYSTPYEQYF. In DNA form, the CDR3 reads TGTGCCAGCAGTTATAGCACCCCCTACGAGCAGTACTTC.

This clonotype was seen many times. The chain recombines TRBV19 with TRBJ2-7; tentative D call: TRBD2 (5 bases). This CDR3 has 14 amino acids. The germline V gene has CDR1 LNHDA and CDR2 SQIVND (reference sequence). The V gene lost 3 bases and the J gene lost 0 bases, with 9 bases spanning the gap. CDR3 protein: CASSMSGSSYEQYF. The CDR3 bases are TGTGCCAGTAGTATGAGTGGGAGCTCCTACGAGCAGTACTTC.

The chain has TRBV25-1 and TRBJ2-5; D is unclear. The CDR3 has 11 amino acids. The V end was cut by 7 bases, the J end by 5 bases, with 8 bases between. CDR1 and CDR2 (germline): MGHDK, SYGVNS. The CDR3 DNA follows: TGTGCCAGCACTATGGGGGAGACCCAGTACTTC. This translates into CASTMGETQYF.

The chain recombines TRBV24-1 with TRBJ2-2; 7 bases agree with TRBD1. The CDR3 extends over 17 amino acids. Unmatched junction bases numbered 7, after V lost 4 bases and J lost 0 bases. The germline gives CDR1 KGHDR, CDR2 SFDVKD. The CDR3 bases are TGTGCCACCAGTGACCACCGACAGGGATCGAACACCGGGGAGCTGTTTTTT. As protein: CATSDHRQGSNTGELFF.